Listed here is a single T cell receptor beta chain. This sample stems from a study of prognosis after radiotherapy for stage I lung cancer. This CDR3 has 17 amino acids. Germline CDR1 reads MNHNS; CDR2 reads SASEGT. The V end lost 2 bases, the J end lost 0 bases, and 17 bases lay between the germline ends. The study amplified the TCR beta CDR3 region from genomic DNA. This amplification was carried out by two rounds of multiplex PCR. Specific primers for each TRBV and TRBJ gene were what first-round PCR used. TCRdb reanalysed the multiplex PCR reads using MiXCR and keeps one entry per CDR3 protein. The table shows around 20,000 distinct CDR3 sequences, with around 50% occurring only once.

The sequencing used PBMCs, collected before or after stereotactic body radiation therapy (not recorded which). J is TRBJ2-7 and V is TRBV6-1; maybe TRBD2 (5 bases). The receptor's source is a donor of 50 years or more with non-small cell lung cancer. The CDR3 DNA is TGTGCCAGCAGTGAAAGGGTCACAAGCGGTAGCTCCTACGAGCAGTACTTC. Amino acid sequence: CASSERVTSGSSYEQYF.